This T cell receptor (beta chain) was recorded in a study of spatial heterogeneity in lung cancer. The time point denotes: blood at routine non-recurrence follow-up after resection. Whole RNA from tumor, nontumor lung or frozen PBMC was sequenced unsorted. TCRdb reprocessed the 5' RACE reads via MiXCR and lists one record per CDR3 protein. The sample includes around 110,000 distinct CDR3 sequences, less than 15% seen only once; the top ten take 16%. The CDR3 loop spans 14 amino acids. V was shortened by 4 bases and J by 4 bases, with 11 bases between the two germline ends. Germline V lookup: CDR1 SGDLS, CDR2 YYNGEE.

The TCR sequence derives from a male donor with early-stage non-small cell lung cancer. This sample comprised PBMCs, obtained at follow-up. The chain has TRBV9 and TRBJ2-2; D gene ambiguous. The CDR3 coding sequence is TGTGCCAGCAGCCCTCCGGCGAGCACCGGGGAGCTGTTTTTT. Amino acid sequence: CASSPPASTGELFF.